The present T cell receptor (beta chain) was sequenced within a study of blood T cell repertoires in COVID-19. Study background: The samples span acute and convalescent COVID-19 from the United States, Italy and Spain. The cDNA or gDNA used as material had been derived from T cells, B-cell-depleted T cells, or PBMCs.

TCRdb's table, derived via immunoSEQ multiplex PCR, lists solely in-frame clones and lacks some. The sample shows some 31,000 clones, over 90% of them seen only once. V lost 1 base to trimming and J lost 6 bases, with 9 bases between them. CDR3 length equals 13 residues. Germline CDR1 reads LGHDT; CDR2 reads YNNKEL (reference sequence). The sample consisted of peripheral blood. The TCR sequence derives from a human donor in a cohort sampled during active COVID-19. The gene calls are TRBV3-1 (or the pseudogene TRBV3-2) and TRBJ1-2; no firm D call. CDR3: CASSQVLLDGYTF. DNA of the CDR3: TGTGCCAGCAGCCAAGTACTTTTAGATGGCTACACCTTC.